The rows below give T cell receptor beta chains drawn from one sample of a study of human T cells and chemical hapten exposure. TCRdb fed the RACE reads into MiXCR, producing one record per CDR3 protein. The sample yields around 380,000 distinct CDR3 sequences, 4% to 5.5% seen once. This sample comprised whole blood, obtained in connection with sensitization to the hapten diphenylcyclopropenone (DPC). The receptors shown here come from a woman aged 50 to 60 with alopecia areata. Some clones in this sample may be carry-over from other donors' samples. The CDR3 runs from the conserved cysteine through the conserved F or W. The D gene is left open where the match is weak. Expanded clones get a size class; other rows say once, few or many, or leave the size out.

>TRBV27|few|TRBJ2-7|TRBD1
TGTGCCAGCAGTAGGTCCCGGGACAGGGTTGGGCCCGAGCAGTACTTC
CASSRSRDRVGPEQYF
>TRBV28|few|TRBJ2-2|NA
TGTGCCAGCGATGGGCAGGGCACCGGGGAGCTGTTTTTT
CASDGQGTGELFF
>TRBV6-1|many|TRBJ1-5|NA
TGTGCCAGCAGTGAATCGGGGACACACTCCAATCAGCCCCAGCATTTT
CASSESGTHSNQPQHF
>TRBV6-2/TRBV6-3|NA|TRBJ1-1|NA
TGTGCCAGCAGTGACTCAACCGTGGGGACTGAAGCTTTCTTT
CASSDSTVGTEAFF
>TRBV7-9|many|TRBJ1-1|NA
TGTGCCAGCAGCTTACCAGGATACACTGAAGCTTTCTTT
CASSLPGYTEAFF
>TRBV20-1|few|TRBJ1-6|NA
TGCAGTGCTAGAGAGGGGGCTTATTCACCCCTCCACTTT
CSAREGAYSPLHF
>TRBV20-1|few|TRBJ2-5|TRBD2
TGCAGTGCTACAACCTGGACTAGCGGGAGAGAAGAGACCCAGTACTTC
CSATTWTSGREETQYF
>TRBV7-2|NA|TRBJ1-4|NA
TGTGCCAGCAGCTTATGGGGCCCCAACGAGGAAAAACTGTTTTTT
CASSLWGPNEEKLFF
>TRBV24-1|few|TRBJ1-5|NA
TGTGCCACCAGTGTGACAGCGGGTCAGCCCCAGCATTTT
CATSVTAGQPQHF
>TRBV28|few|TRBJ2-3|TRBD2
TGTGCCAGCAGTTTAGGCGGGACTAGCCCGCAGTATTTT
CASSLGGTSPQYF
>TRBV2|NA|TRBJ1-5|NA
TGTGCCAGCAGTGCTCAGAATAGCAATCAGCCCCAGCATTTT
CASSAQNSNQPQHF
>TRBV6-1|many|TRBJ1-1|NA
TGTGCCAGCTTTTCAGGGCGATGGACTGAAGCTTTCTTT
CASFSGRWTEAFF
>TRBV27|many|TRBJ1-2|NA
TGTGCCAGCAGAGGGCAGAACTATGGCTACACCTTC
CASRGQNYGYTF
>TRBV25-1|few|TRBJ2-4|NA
TGTGCCAGCAGTGAGGCGGGGATGGCCAAAAACATTCAGTACTTC
CASSEAGMAKNIQYF
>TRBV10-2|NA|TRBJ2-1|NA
TGCGCCAGCACCAAGGGCCTAGCGAACAATGAGCAGTTCTTC
CASTKGLANNEQFF
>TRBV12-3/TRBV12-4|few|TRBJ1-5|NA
TGTGCCAGCAGTCCCGGGACCTATGGCGATCAGCCCCAGCATTTT
CASSPGTYGDQPQHF
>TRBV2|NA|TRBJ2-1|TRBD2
TGTGCCAGCCCCCTAGGGACTAGTTCTGGCAATGAGCAGTTCTTC
CASPLGTSSGNEQFF
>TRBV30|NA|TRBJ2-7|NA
TGTGCCTGGAGTGTTCACACGATTGCCTACGAGCAGTACTTC
CAWSVHTIAYEQYF
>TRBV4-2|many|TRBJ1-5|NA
TGTGCCAGCAGCCAAGATGAAGGTGGAAGCAATCAGCCCCAGCATTTT
CASSQDEGGSNQPQHF
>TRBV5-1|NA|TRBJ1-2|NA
TGCGCCAGCCAAATGGACAGAAACTATGGCTACACCTTC
CASQMDRNYGYTF
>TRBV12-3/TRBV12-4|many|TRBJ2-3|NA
TGTGCCAGCAGTTTGAGGCGAGATACGCAGTATTTT
CASSLRRDTQYF
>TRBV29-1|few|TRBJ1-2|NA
TGCAGCGTTGACAGGGGCTATGGCTACACCTTC
CSVDRGYGYTF
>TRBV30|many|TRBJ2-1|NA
TGTGCCTGGGGCGAGGGCTTTTTCAATGAGCAGTTCTTC
CAWGEGFFNEQFF
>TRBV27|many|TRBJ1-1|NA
TGTGCCAGCAGTGCAGGGGCTTGGACTGAAGCTTTCTTT
CASSAGAWTEAFF
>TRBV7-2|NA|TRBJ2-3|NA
TGTGCCAGCAGCCCGGATCGGAGGTATACGCAGTATTTT
CASSPDRRYTQYF
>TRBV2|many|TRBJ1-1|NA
TGTGCCAGCAGCACACAGACAATGAACACTGAAGCTTTCTTT
CASSTQTMNTEAFF
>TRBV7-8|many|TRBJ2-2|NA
TGTGCCAGCAGCCCCGGTGGGACCCCATCGAGGACCGGGGAGCTGTTTTTT
CASSPGGTPSRTGELFF
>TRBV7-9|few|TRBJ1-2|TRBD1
TGTGCCAGCAGCCAAGTGGGACAGGGGAACGACTACACCTTC
CASSQVGQGNDYTF
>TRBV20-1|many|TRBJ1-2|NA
TGCAGTGCTAGAGATCAAGGGTCCCTCTATGGCTACACCTTC
CSARDQGSLYGYTF
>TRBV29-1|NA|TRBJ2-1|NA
TGCAGCGTTGACCAGGGAAGCTACAATGAGCAGTTCTTC
CSVDQGSYNEQFF
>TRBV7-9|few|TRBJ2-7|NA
TGTGCCAGCAGCCCCCCGGGACAGACTGGGAGGGAGCAGTACTTC
CASSPPGQTGREQYF
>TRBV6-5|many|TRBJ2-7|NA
TGTGCCACTCAGTCCGTCTCCTACGAGCAGTACTTC
CATQSVSYEQYF
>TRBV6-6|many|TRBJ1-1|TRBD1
TGTGCCAGCAGTTACGGGGGGACAGCCCCGAACACTGAAGCTTTCTTT
CASSYGGTAPNTEAFF
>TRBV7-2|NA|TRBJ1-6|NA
TGTGCCAGCAGCTTACAGGACGGGTATTCACCCCTCCACTTT
CASSLQDGYSPLHF
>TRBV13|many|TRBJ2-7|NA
TGTGCCAGCAGCTTTCGACAGTACGAGCAGTACTTC
CASSFRQYEQYF
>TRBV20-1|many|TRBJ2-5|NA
TGCAGTGGACTGTCTCGGTTCGGGGAGACCCAGTACTTC
CSGLSRFGETQYF
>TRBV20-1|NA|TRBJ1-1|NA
TGCAGTGCCCCCGGGTCCTCGGGAATGAACACTGAAGCTTTCTTT
CSAPGSSGMNTEAFF
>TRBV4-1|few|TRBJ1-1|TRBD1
TGCGCCAGCAGCACCGGGACAGGGAAATCTGAAGCTTTCTTT
CASSTGTGKSEAFF
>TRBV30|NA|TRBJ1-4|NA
TGTGCCTGGTCCTCGACGGACCTTAATGAAAAACTGTTTTTT
CAWSSTDLNEKLFF
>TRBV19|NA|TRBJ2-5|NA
TGTGCCAGTAGTATTCGCAGGGAAATAGAGACCCAGTACTTC
CASSIRREIETQYF
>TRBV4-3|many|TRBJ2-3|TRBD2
TGCGCCAGCAGCCAACAAGTAGCGGGAGCGGGAGATACGCAGTATTTT
CASSQQVAGAGDTQYF
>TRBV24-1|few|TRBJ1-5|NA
TGTGCCACCAGTGATCCAGTACCTCGCTACGAGGGCAATCAGCCCCAGCATTTT
CATSDPVPRYEGNQPQHF
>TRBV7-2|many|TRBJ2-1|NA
TGTGCCAGCAGCTTCATGGCGACTAAGGCAGATGAGCAGTTCTTC
CASSFMATKADEQFF
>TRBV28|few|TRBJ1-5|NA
TGTGCCAGCAGTTTTTACGTTGATAGCAATCAGCCCCAGCATTTT
CASSFYVDSNQPQHF
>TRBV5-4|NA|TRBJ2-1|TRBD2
TGTGCCAGCAGCTCTCGGACTAGCGCAACCTACAATGAGCAGTTCTTC
CASSSRTSATYNEQFF
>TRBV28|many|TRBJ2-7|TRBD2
TGTGCCAGCAGCTCGGGAGGCCGACGGGAGCAGTACTTC
CASSSGGRREQYF
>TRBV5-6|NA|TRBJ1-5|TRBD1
TGTGCCAGCAGCTCCACAGGGGAGAGCAATCAGCCCCAGCATTTT
CASSSTGESNQPQHF
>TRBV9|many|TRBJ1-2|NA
TGTGCCAGCAGCGTGAACTATGGCTACACCTTC
CASSVNYGYTF
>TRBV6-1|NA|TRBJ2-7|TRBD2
TGTGCCAGCAGAGCCGGGACTAGCGTCGAGCAGTACTTC
CASRAGTSVEQYF
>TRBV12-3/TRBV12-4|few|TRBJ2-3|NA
TGTGCCAGCAGTTTAGTCTCTGGATTCACAGATACGCAGTATTTT
CASSLVSGFTDTQYF
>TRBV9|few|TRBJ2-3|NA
TGTGCCAGCAGCCTAAGGGCGGGGGCCACCACAGATACGCAGTATTTT
CASSLRAGATTDTQYF
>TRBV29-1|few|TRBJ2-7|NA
TGCAGCGCCGAGGGGAACTCCTACGAGCAGTACTTC
CSAEGNSYEQYF
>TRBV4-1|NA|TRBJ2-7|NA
TGCGCCAGCAGCCAAGGAGGGGTTAGCGTCCACGAGCAGTACTTC
CASSQGGVSVHEQYF